The clone carrying this TCR beta chain has a count of ten or more. What it binds is unknown. Combining a sample-barcoded 5' primer with a J-beta primer mix, a second PCR ran for 7 to 11 cycles. Each cDNA molecule was tagged by a template-switch adaptor that had 12 random nucleotides. TCRdb used MiXCR to reprocess the 5' RACE reads, holding one entry per CDR3 protein. The table has about 640,000 distinct CDR3 sequences, about 30% seen once. Germline CDR1 and CDR2: DFQATT and SNEGSKA (reference sequence). V lost 0 bases, J lost 0 bases, and 8 bases lay in between. The CDR3 loop spans 14 amino acids. The data belong to a study of blood T cells in healthy people across ages. Study-level results: Older individuals had lower TCR beta diversity per million T cells (the decline was roughly linear). PBMCs that were unsorted prevented a conclusive naive versus antigen-experienced comparison. Whereas aged donors had fewer naive CD4+ cells, long-lived donors had more of them and higher diversity.

The sequencing sample was made of blood. The TCR was taken from an elderly woman in good health. The chain is built from TRBV20-1 and TRBJ1-2; D might be TRBD1 (5 bases). The CDR3 DNA is TGCAGTGCTAGAGACGACAGTACTAACTATGGCTACACCTTC. The encoded protein is CSARDDSTNYGYTF.